These 5 T cell receptor beta chains came from one sample sequenced in a study of blood T cell repertoires in COVID-19. Sequencing was performed with immunoSEQ multiplex PCR; in TCRdb, only in-frame clones are kept and a portion is missing. The sample consists of around 200,000 clones, 84% of them appearing once. Material for sequencing was PBMCs or T cells enriched from blood (not recorded which). These receptors came from a woman aged 25-40 years who had recovered from COVID-19.

This clone was seen only once. The V call is TRBV14, the J call TRBJ1-4; D possibly corresponds to TRBD1 (6 bases). Germline assignment: CDR1 SGHDN and CDR2 FVKESK. V was trimmed by 0 bases and J by 9 bases, leaving 32 bases between them. The CDR3 extends over 21 amino acids. The CDR3 protein is CASSQEIPEIWLAGEEQKLFF. The CDR3 DNA follows: TGTGCCAGCAGCCAAGAAATCCCCGAAATTTGGCTCGCAGGGGAAGAGCAAAAACTGTTTTTT.

The chain couples TRBV15 to TRBJ1-4; D is unclear. The germline CDR1 and CDR2 sequences are LNHNV and YYDKDF (reference sequence). There are 14 residues in the CDR3. V gave up 1 base and J gave up 8 bases, with 11 bases separating them. CDR3 protein: CATSRATLKEKLFF. In nucleotides, the CDR3 is TGTGCCACCAGCAGAGCGACTCTAAAGGAAAAACTGTTTTTT.

The CDR3 sequence is CASSDYRDREGQPQHF. CDR3 nucleotide sequence: TGTGCCAGCAGTGACTACCGGGACAGGGAGGGGCAGCCCCAGCATTTT. The rearrangement joins TRBV6-4 to TRBJ1-5; 9 bases are shared with TRBD1. With 1 base clipped from V and 7 bases from J, the junction kept 8 bases outside the gene matches. Germline CDR1 is MRHNA and CDR2 is SNTAGT. The CDR3 extends over 16 amino acids.

The rearrangement links TRBV11-3 to TRBJ2-5; 10 bases fit TRBD2. The CDR3 is 16 residues long. Germline loops: CDR1 SGHNT, CDR2 YENEEA. Trimming at V came to 1 base and at J to 2 bases, leaving 4 bases not matched to a gene. As DNA, the CDR3 is TGTGCCAGCAGCTTAGGGCAACTAGCGGGACAAGAGACCCAGTACTTC. Translation: CASSLGQLAGQETQYF. Complete variable domain (other parts from reference TRBV11-3 and TRBJ2-5): EAGVVQSPRYKIIEKKQPVAFWCNPISGHNTLYWYLQNLGQGPELLIRYENEEAVDDSQLPKDRFSAERLKGVDSTLKIQPAELGDSAVYLCASSLGQLAGQETQYFGPGTRLLVL.

This chain joins TRBV2 and TRBJ1-6; D is perhaps TRBD1 (6 bases). Germline V gene sequence: CDR1 SNHLY, CDR2 FYNNEI. V lost 5 bases, J lost 0 bases, and 8 bases lay in between. The CDR3 extends over 15 amino acids. As DNA, the CDR3 is TGTGCCAGCAGTTCGGACAGCTCCTATAATTCACCCCTCCACTTT. This encodes CASSSDSSYNSPLHF.